The 25 T cell receptor beta chains below all came from one sample that was sequenced in a study of cytomegalovirus exposure and HLA in healthy donors (dated by TCRdb to the late 2010s). The library was built by means of the immunoSEQ multiplex PCR assay. For the multiplex PCR, a mixture combining 60 forward primers for TCR Vbeta segments and 13 reverse primers for TCR Jbeta segments was used. Held by TCRdb, this immuneACCESS table contains in-frame sequences only and omits some clones. Under half of the omission traces to an unresolved V gene where checked; the cause of the rest is unknown. Within this sample are approximately 73,000 clones, with over 70% of them counted one time only. 22% of the sample comes from the top ten. The sample taken for sequencing was PBMCs. These receptors were taken from a woman aged 40 to 49 in good health and CMV-seropositive.

This chain connects TRBV6-1 to TRBJ2-1; D uncertain. CDR3 size: 15 residues. CDR1 is MNHNS and CDR2 is SASEGT in the germline V gene. Trimming removed 0 bases at V and 2 bases at J, with 8 bases between. Written as DNA, the CDR3 is TGTGCCAGCAGTGAAGCGGGCTACCCCTACAATGAGCAGTTCTTC. As protein: CASSEAGYPYNEQFF.

The sample holds one count of this clone. This chain links TRBV30 with TRBJ1-1; the match to TRBD1 covers 8 bases. This CDR3 has 15 amino acids. Germline assignment: CDR1 GTSNPN and CDR2 SVGIG (reference sequence). V gave up 1 base and J gave up 1 base; unmatched junction bases: 5. Here the CDR3 DNA reads TGTGCCTGGAGTGACGGACAGGGAGCGAACACTGAAGCTTTCTTT. This codes for CAWSDGQGANTEAFF.

The V call is TRBV6-5, the J call TRBJ2-1; the match to TRBD1 covers 7 bases. CDR1 is MNHEY, CDR2 SVGAGI, per germline. J was trimmed by 15 bases and V by 6 bases; bases with no gene match: 14. The CDR3 loop spans 13 amino acids. In DNA, the CDR3 is TGTGCCAGCAGCTCAGGGTTCACAGGGGAGTGGTTCTTC. Its translation is CASSSGFTGEWFF.

The chain links TRBV6-6 to TRBJ1-3; D call uncertain. The CDR3 has 16 amino acids. V was pared by 2 bases and J by 0 bases, with 11 bases between. CDR1 and CDR2 (germline): MNHNY, SVGAGI (reference sequence). The CDR3 protein is CASSYGEVSSGNTIYF. The CDR3 coding sequence is TGTGCCAGCAGTTACGGGGAGGTCAGCTCTGGAAACACCATATATTTT.

The rearrangement links TRBV19 to TRBJ2-3; 8 positions agree with TRBD2. The CDR3 covers 16 residues. V dropped 3 bases and J dropped 1; count of bases not matched to a gene: 6. CDR1 and CDR2 (germline): LNHDA, SQIVND (reference sequence). CDR3 residues: CASSILGGVGTDTQYF. In nucleotides, the CDR3 is TGTGCCAGTAGTATCCTCGGGGGGGTCGGCACAGATACGCAGTATTTT.

This sequence joins TRBV9 and TRBJ2-3; D not resolved. The ends were cut back, 4 bases at V and 5 bases at J, with 8 bases in the middle. CDR3 size: 12 residues. CDR1 SGDLS and CDR2 YYNGEE come from the germline V gene. The CDR3 region has the DNA TGTGCCAGCAGCATCCTAGGAGATACGCAGTATTTT. The encoded protein is CASSILGDTQYF.

The chain has TRBV6-5 and TRBJ2-7; the match to TRBD1 covers 11 bases. Germline assignment: CDR1 MNHEY and CDR2 SVGAGI. With 7 bases clipped from V and 3 bases from J, the junction kept 2 bases outside the gene matches. This CDR3 comprises 13 residues. The CDR3 DNA reads TGTGCCAGCATGGGGACAGGGGGCTACGAGCAGTACTTC. It specifies CASMGTGGYEQYF.

The genes are TRBV2 and TRBJ2-2; D perhaps matches TRBD1 (6 bases). CDR1 is SNHLY, CDR2 FYNNEI, per germline. Trimming took 6 bases from V and 2 from J, leaving 13 bases between them. The CDR3 has 15 amino acids. CDR3 loop: CASSPTGTNTGELFF. The CDR3 nucleotides are TGTGCCAGCAGCCCAACAGGGACCAACACCGGGGAGCTGTTTTTT.

V is TRBV7-9 and J is TRBJ2-5; D unresolved. There are 13 residues in the CDR3. Trimming took 2 bases from V and 1 from J, leaving 5 bases between them. Per germline, CDR1 SEHNR and CDR2 FQNEAQ (reference sequence). The CDR3 DNA sequence: TGTGCCAGCAGCTTATCTTCCCAAGAGACCCAGTACTTC. Protein sequence: CASSLSSQETQYF.

The chain has TRBV21-1 and TRBJ2-3; the table calls TRBD2, which could not be checked here. TRBV21-1 is a pseudogene locus. This CDR3 has 16 amino acids. DNA for the CDR3: TGTGCCAGCAGCAAGACTAGCGGAGCCGGCACAGATACGCAGTATTTT. This gives the protein CASSKTSGAGTDTQYF.

The V call is TRBV11-2, the J call TRBJ2-4; D gene uncertain. V gave up 4 bases and J gave up 5 bases, with 15 bases separating them. Germline CDR1 reads SGHAT; CDR2 reads FQNNGV. There are 15 residues in the CDR3. The CDR3 DNA sequence: TGTGCCAGCAGCTCGCAAATGGTCGCGCAAAACATTCAGTACTTC. Protein: CASSSQMVAQNIQYF.

The genes are TRBV27 and TRBJ2-2, with 13 bases that match TRBD2. This CDR3 spans 17 amino acids. The germline gives CDR1 MNHEY, CDR2 SMNVEV (reference sequence). J lost 0 bases, V lost 7 bases, and 5 bases had no gene match. For the CDR3, the DNA is TGTGCCAGCACCGGACTAGCGGGAGTCCCGAACACCGGGGAGCTGTTTTTT. This codes for CASTGLAGVPNTGELFF.

This clone was counted a few times. V gene TRBV5-1 combines with J gene TRBJ1-2; possibly TRBD1 for D (6 bases). Germline V gene data show CDR1 as SGHRS and CDR2 as YFSETQ. The CDR3 loop spans 13 amino acids. Trimming removed 3 bases at V and 6 bases at J, with 12 bases between. CDR3 DNA: TGCGCCAGCAGCTGGACGAACAGGGATGGCTACACCTTC. This codes for CASSWTNRDGYTF. The whole variable domain, filled in from reference TRBV5-1 and TRBJ1-2, reads KAGVTQTPRYLIKTRGQQVTLSCSPISGHRSVSWYQQTPGQGLQFLFEYFSETQRNKGNFPGRFSGRQFSNSRSEMNVSTLELGDSALYLCASSWTNRDGYTFGSGTRLTVV.

V is TRBV2 and J is TRBJ1-4; no reliable D call. The CDR3 loop spans 16 amino acids. Germline CDR1 and CDR2: SNHLY and FYNNEI. The ends were cut back, 2 bases at V and 8 bases at J, with 18 bases in the middle. This CDR3 reads CASSETGSLNGEKLFF. For the CDR3, the DNA is TGTGCCAGCAGTGAAACTGGGAGCCTCAACGGGGAAAAACTGTTTTTT.

This chain connects TRBV28 to TRBJ2-5; TRBD2 matches at 8 bases. The tail of the sequence fits TRBJ2-7 better, so the J call may be wrong. CDR3 length: 15 amino acids. CDR1 and CDR2 (germline): MDHEN, SYDVKM. Here the CDR3 reads CASRGGKAGGYEQYF. The CDR3 DNA reads as TGTGCCAGCAGGGGGGGGAAGGCGGGAGGTTACGAGCAGTACTTC.

The chain employs TRBV4-1 and TRBJ2-5; the D gene is possibly TRBD2 (6 bases). Trimming took 3 bases from V and 6 from J, leaving 11 bases between them. Germline-derived CDR1 and CDR2 are MGHRA and YSYEKL. CDR3 length equals 13 residues. The CDR3 coding sequence is TGCGCCAGCAGCCAGTGGGGGGTACAGACCCAGTACTTC. Protein: CASSQWGVQTQYF.

The table lists this clone with a few counts. This chain uses TRBV7-9 with TRBJ1-1; D gene ambiguous. Trimming removed 6 bases from V and 4 bases from J, with 15 bases in between. The CDR3 consists of 14 residues. Germline CDR1 SEHNR, CDR2 FQNEAQ (reference sequence). CDR3 sequence (DNA): TGTGCCAGCAGTCCCCCTAGCGGGATCACTGAAGCTTTCTTT. Protein: CASSPPSGITEAFF.

On this clone: A junction boundary mismatches the germline segment, possibly from a read error. This sequence joins TRBV30 and TRBJ1-1; unclear D gene. The CDR3 sequence is 15 residues long. Germline V lookup: CDR1 GTSNPN, CDR2 SVGIG (reference sequence). CDR3 loop: CAWSIGSGVKTEAFF. The CDR3 DNA reads TGTGCCTGGAGTATAGGGTCCGGGGTGAAGACTGAAGCTTTCTTT.

The genes are TRBV2 and TRBJ1-5, with 7 bases identical to TRBD1. The CDR3 runs to 15 residues. The germline CDR1 and CDR2 sequences are SNHLY and FYNNEI. V gave up 6 bases and J gave up 3 bases; unmatched junction bases: 8. The CDR3 is CASSPRDRANQPQHF. The DNA of the CDR3 is TGTGCCAGCAGCCCCCGAGACAGGGCCAATCAGCCCCAGCATTTT. Full variable domain (remainder filled in from reference TRBV2 and TRBJ1-5): EPEVTQTPSHQVTQMGQEVILRCVPISNHLYFYWYRQILGQKVEFLVSFYNNEISEKSEIFDDQFSVERPDGSNFTLKIRSTKLEDSAMYFCASSPRDRANQPQHFGDGTRLSIL.

The table lists this clone with a few counts. This rearrangement joins TRBV10-3 to TRBJ2-7; possibly TRBD2 for D (6 bases). This CDR3 has 14 residues. V was pared by 2 bases and J by 6 bases, with 14 bases between. In germline, CDR1 is ENHRY, CDR2 SYGVKD. The CDR3 DNA follows: TGTGCCATCAGTGAGGGGGCCCCCGGGAGCGAGCAGTACTTC. Translation: CAISEGAPGSEQYF.

The chain links TRBV2 to TRBJ1-1; possibly TRBD1 for D (6 bases). Germline V CDR1 and CDR2: SNHLY, FYNNEI. Trimming took 1 base from V and 1 from J, leaving 10 bases between them. CDR3 length equals 15 residues. CDR3 coding DNA: TGTGCCAGCAGTGAAGAGGGGGTGGGGAACACTGAAGCTTTCTTT. Translation gives CASSEEGVGNTEAFF.

This rearrangement joins TRBV28 to TRBJ1-2; TRBD1 might be the D (6 bases). CDR3 length: 14 residues. Germline CDR1 is MDHEN and CDR2 is SYDVKM. Trimming cost V 2 bases and J 2 bases, with 9 bases left between them. Written as DNA, the CDR3 is TGTGCCAGCAGTTTACCCGACAGGAACTATGGCTACACCTTC. Translating it yields CASSLPDRNYGYTF.

The gene calls are TRBV11-2 and TRBJ2-1; D call uncertain. V was clipped by 5 bases and J by 5 bases, with 7 bases between them. There are 12 residues in the CDR3. Germline-derived CDR1 and CDR2 are SGHAT and FQNNGV. This CDR3 is CASSPLDNEQFF. The CDR3 coding sequence is TGTGCCAGCAGCCCCTTAGACAATGAGCAGTTCTTC.

The chain uses TRBV4-1 and TRBJ2-5; a weak D match, TRBD1 (5 bases). From germline, CDR1 is MGHRA and CDR2 YSYEKL. V was trimmed by 0 bases and J by 4 bases, leaving 9 bases between them. The CDR3 covers 14 residues. CDR3 residues: CASSQDSGRETQYF. The CDR3 coding sequence is TGCGCCAGCAGCCAAGATTCAGGGCGAGAGACCCAGTACTTC.

This clone was observed a few times. V usage is TRBV6-1 and J usage is TRBJ1-5; no definite D call. The CDR3 sequence is 14 residues long. V lost 6 bases and J 0 bases, leaving 9 bases between the germline ends. CDR1 MNHNS and CDR2 SASEGT come from the germline V gene. This CDR3 reads CASRRAGSNQPQHF. In nucleotides, the CDR3 is TGTGCCAGCAGGAGGGCCGGTAGCAATCAGCCCCAGCATTTT.